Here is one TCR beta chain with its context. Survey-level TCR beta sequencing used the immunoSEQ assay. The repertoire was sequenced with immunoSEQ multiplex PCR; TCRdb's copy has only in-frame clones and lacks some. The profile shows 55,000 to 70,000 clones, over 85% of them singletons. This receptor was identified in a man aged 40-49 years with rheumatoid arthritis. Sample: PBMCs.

CDR3 amino acids: CASSLDRDRSYEQYF. The CDR3, as DNA: TGCGCCAGCAGCCTAGACCGGGACAGGTCCTACGAGCAGTACTTC. V usage is TRBV4-1 and J usage is TRBJ2-7, with 8 positions matching TRBD1. Germline V CDR1 and CDR2: MGHRA, YSYEKL. CDR3 size: 15 residues. The junction had 6 bases not matched to a gene; V was cut back by 4 bases and J by 1 base.